This T cell receptor beta chain was recovered during a study of T cells in Graves' hyperthyroidism and ophthalmopathy. The junction had 5 bases not matched to a gene; V was cut back by 5 bases and J by 6 bases. The CDR3 runs to 15 residues. The germline V gene has CDR1 MNHNS and CDR2 SASEGT. Template material for amplifying TCR beta CDR3 regions consisted of RNA transcripts. The HTBI set primed first-round TCR CDR3 RT-PCR. TCRdb reprocessed the multiplex PCR reads with MiXCR, giving one entry per CDR3 protein. The table includes more than 500,000 distinct CDR3 sequences, around 16% detected once. Points on this clonotype: The antigen remains unidentified.

The study, taken as a whole, reports: Using 13 V-J features, a model discriminated ophthalmopathy from stable hyperthyroidism.

Material: blood. The V and J genes are TRBV6-1 and TRBJ2-1; 12 bases map to TRBD1. The sequence derives from a woman in her thirties with Graves' ophthalmopathy. In DNA form, the CDR3 reads TGTGCCAGCAGTTCGGGGGACAGGGGGCCCAATGAGCAGTTCTTC. It codes for CASSSGDRGPNEQFF.